This TCR beta chain came from a study of cytomegalovirus exposure and HLA in healthy donors. In the case of this clone: Antigen: not known.

General observations from the study: Generally TCR sequences proved uncommon, though certain public TCRs appeared in numerous donors. Both high specificity and high sensitivity reportedly marked the classifier's diagnosis of cytomegalovirus status.

The protocol was immunoSEQ multiplex PCR, while the TCRdb copy is restricted to in-frame clones and leaves out a portion. Of some 170,000 clones in the sample, about 86% were seen once. This sequence originates from a woman between 25 and 40 years old in good health and CMV-seronegative. Specimen: PBMCs.

CDR3 DNA sequence: TGCAGCGTTGAGACTAAGGATTACGAGCAGTACTTC. Protein: CSVETKDYEQYF. The V and J genes are TRBV29-1 and TRBJ2-7; TRBD2 is a possible D gene (5 bases). This CDR3 contains 12 residues. V lost 3 bases, J lost 4 bases, and 10 bases lay in between. Germline V gene sequence: CDR1 SQVTM, CDR2 ANQGSEA.